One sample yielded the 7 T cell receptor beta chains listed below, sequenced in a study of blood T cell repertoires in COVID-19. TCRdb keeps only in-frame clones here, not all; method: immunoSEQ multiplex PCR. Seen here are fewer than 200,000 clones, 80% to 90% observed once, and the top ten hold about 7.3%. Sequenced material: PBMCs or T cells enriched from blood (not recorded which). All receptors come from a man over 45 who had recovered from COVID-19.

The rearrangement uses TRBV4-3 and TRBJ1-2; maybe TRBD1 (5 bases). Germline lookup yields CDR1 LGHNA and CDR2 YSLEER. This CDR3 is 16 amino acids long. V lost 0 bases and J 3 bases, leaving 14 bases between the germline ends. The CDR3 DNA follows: TGCGCCAGCAGCCAAGAAATCCACAGGAGGGACTATGGCTACACCTTC. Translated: CASSQEIHRRDYGYTF.

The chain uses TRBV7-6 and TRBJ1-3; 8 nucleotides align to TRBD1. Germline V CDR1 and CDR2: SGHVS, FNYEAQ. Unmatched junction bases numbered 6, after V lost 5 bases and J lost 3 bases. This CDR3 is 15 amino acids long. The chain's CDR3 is CASSLQGAGGNTIYF. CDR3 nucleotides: TGTGCCAGCAGCCTGCAGGGGGCTGGTGGAAACACCATATATTTT.

Written as DNA, the CDR3 is TGTGCCAGCAGTTTCCGGGACAGATACTCCTACGAGCAGTACTTC. This translates into CASSFRDRYSYEQYF. The chain links TRBV27 to TRBJ2-7; 7 nucleotides match TRBD1. The germline V gene encodes CDR1 MNHEY and CDR2 SMNVEV (reference sequence). This CDR3 is 15 amino acids long. V was pared by 3 bases and J by 0 bases, with 5 bases of the junction left unmatched.

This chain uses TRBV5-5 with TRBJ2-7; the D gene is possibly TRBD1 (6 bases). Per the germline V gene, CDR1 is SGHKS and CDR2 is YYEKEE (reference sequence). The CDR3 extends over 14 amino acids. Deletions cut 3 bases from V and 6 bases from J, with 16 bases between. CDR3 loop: CASSWGLTEGEQYF. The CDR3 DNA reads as TGTGCCAGCAGCTGGGGGCTGACAGAAGGCGAGCAGTACTTC.

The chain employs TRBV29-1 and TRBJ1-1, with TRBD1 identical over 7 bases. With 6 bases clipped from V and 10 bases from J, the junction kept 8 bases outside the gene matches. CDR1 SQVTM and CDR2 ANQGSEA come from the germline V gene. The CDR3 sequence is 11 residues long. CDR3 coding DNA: TGCAGCGTCCAGGGGGTCCTAGGAGCTTTCTTT. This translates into CSVQGVLGAFF.

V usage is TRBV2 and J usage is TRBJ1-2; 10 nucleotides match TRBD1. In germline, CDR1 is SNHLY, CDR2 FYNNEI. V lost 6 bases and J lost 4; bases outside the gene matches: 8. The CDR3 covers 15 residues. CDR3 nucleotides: TGTGCCAGCAGCGGGACAGGGGCAAATCCCTATGGCTACACCTTC. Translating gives CASSGTGANPYGYTF.

As DNA, the CDR3 is TGTGCCATCAGTGACAGGGGGCTTTACAATGAGCAGTTCTTC. This translates into CAISDRGLYNEQFF. The chain joins TRBV10-3 to TRBJ2-1; 8 bases line up with TRBD1. V shed 3 bases, J shed 4 bases, and the junction held 2 bases outside the gene matches. This CDR3 is built from 14 residues. The germline CDR1 and CDR2 sequences are ENHRY and SYGVKD.